This is a list of T cell receptor beta chains from one sample in a study of T-cell reconstitution after alpha-beta-depleted transplantation in children. TCRdb analysed the PCR reads with MiXCR anew, one entry per CDR3 protein. The data show approximately 500,000 distinct CDR3 sequences, with roughly a tenth seen just once and roughly 2% held by the top ten. Material: PBMCs, obtained before TCRalphabeta/CD19-depleted stem cell transplant. The receptors were gathered from a child aged 2-15 years with inherited bone marrow failure, due to receive a stem cell transplant. The CDR3 runs from the conserved cysteine through the conserved F or W. Each record gives: J gene, V gene, clone size, D gene, CDR3 DNA, CDR3 protein. D genes are given only for firm matches. Not all rows give a size; the values are once, few, many and, for expanded clones, a class.

TRBJ1-2 | TRBV20-1 | few | TRBD1 | TGCAGTGCTAGAGGAACAGGGGGCGGTGGTGGCTACACCTTC | CSARGTGGGGGYTF
TRBJ1-2 | TRBV28 | many | . | TGTGCCAGCAGTTTTAATATCTATGGCTACACCTTC | CASSFNIYGYTF
TRBJ2-5 | TRBV20-1 | many | . | TGCAGTGCTGACAGCTCGCAAGAGACCCAGTACTTC | CSADSSQETQYF
TRBJ2-1 | TRBV5-6 | many | . | TGTGCCAGCAGCGCTGAGCGGGCCCCCTACAATGAGCAGTTCTTC | CASSAERAPYNEQFF
TRBJ2-5 | TRBV5-1 | . | TRBD2 | TGCGCCAGCAGCTTCGGACTAGCCCATAGGTCGTTACAAGAGACCCAGTACTTC | CASSFGLAHRSLQETQYF
TRBJ1-6 | TRBV4-3 | . | . | TGCGCCAGCAGCCAAGTTTGGTCCTCAAATTCACCCCTCCACTTT | CASSQVWSSNSPLHF
TRBJ2-7 | TRBV29-1 | many | . | TGCAGCGTTGGGGCAGGGTCCTACGAGCAGTACTTC | CSVGAGSYEQYF
TRBJ2-2 | TRBV27 | many | TRBD1 | TGTGCCAGCAGTTTATGGGCGGGACAGGGGGCGAACGGGGAGCTGTTTTTT | CASSLWAGQGANGELFF
TRBJ2-1 | TRBV4-1 | many | TRBD2 | TGCGCCAGCAGCCAAGATTGGCGGGGGGCGAGGTACAATGAGCAGTTCTTC | CASSQDWRGARYNEQFF
TRBJ2-5 | TRBV4-1 | many | . | TGCGCCAGCAGCCAAGCTAGAGACCAAGAGACCCAGTACTTC | CASSQARDQETQYF
TRBJ2-7 | TRBV28 | few | . | TGTGCCAGCAGTTTAGGGGGGGGCGTTCCCTCCTACGAGCAGTACTTC | CASSLGGGVPSYEQYF